This T cell receptor (beta chain) is from a study of blood T cell repertoires in COVID-19. For the study at large: The study drew acute and convalescent COVID-19 samples from the United States, Italy and Spain. Sample material is recorded as cDNA or gDNA derived from T cells, B-cell-depleted T cells, or PBMCs.

As processed by the authors: Nucleated cell number was recorded as an estimate derived from reference gene primer amplification. Only in-frame clones appear in the TCRdb table, and some are missing; sequencing was by immunoSEQ multiplex PCR. V and J calls and clone size come straight from that table; D and trimming were deduced from the DNA. The sample carries 150,000 to 200,000 clones, about 88% recorded once. Trimming removed 8 bases from V and 3 bases from J; junction bases left unmatched: 19. The CDR3 sequence is 18 residues long. Germline CDR1 and CDR2: MNHEY and SMNVEV (reference sequence). The source is a man aged 18 to 35 who had recovered from COVID-19. The chain carries TRBV27 and TRBJ1-2; TRBD1 matches 9 bases. Sequenced material: peripheral blood. The CDR3 sequence: CASSSWSPPGQGYYGYTF. CDR3 sequence (DNA): TGTGCCAGCTCCTCTTGGTCCCCCCCGGGACAGGGATACTATGGCTACACCTTC.